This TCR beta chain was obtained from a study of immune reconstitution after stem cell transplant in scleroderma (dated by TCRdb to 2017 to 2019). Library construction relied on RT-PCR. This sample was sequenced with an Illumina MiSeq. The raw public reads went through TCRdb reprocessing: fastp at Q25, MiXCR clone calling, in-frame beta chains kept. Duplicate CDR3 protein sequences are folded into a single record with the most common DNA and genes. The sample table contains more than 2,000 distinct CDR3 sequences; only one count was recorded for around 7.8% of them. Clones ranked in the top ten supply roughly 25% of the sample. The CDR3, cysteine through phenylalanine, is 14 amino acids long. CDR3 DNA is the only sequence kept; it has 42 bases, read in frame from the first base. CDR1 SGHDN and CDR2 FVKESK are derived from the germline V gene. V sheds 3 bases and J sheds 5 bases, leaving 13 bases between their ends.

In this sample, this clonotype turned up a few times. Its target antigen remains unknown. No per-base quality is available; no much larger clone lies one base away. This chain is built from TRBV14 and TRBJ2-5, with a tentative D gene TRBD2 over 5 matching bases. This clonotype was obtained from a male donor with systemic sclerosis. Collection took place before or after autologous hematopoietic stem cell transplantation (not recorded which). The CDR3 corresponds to CASSHPGRAETQYF. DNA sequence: TGTGCCAGCAGCCATCCGGGGAGAGCGGAGACCCAGTACTTC.